The rows below give T cell receptor beta chains drawn from one sample of a study of CD8+ T cells in alopecia areata. Assay used: immunoSEQ multiplex PCR; TCRdb lists only in-frame clones, some missing. The sample gives around 270,000 clones, 58% of which show up once; less than 2% is in the top ten. This specimen was CD4+ T cells sorted from blood, taken at week 24, from a patient treated with tofacitinib. The receptors were sampled from a human donor with alopecia areata. Each CDR3 is given without its conserved first and last residue.

TRBJ2-7 TRBV28 ASSSLAGLTYEQY
TRBJ2-5 TRBV7-2 ASSQQRGMGTQY
TRBJ1-5 TRBV29-1 SVTTTQGGQPQH
TRBJ1-6 TRBV19 ASRTTGTANSPLH
TRBJ2-2 TRBV29-1 SVGDTGELF
TRBJ1-2 TRBV27 ASSLSSRFYGYT
TRBJ2-2 TRBV7-9 ASSPPGQMAGELF
TRBJ2-7 TRBV7-9 ASSQRDHYEQY
TRBJ1-2 TRBV29-1 SVETPRGGYT
TRBJ2-1 TRBV10-3 AISDPFGVSYNEQF
TRBJ1-2 TRBV12-5 ASGTKTGAYGYT
TRBJ1-2 TRBV2 ASSKQGDGSYGYT
TRBJ1-1 TRBV19 ASRDLQGNTEAF